This passage covers 18 T cell receptor beta chains from one sample sequenced in a study of OX40 agonist ivuxolimab in advanced cancers. TCRdb keeps only in-frame clones here, not all; method: immunoSEQ multiplex PCR. The table shows more than 70,000 clones, with about 90% occurring only once. The sample in question was CD4+ or CD8+ T cells sorted from blood, obtained in a trial of the OX40 agonist ivuxolimab. All receptors derive from an adult with an advanced solid tumor such as melanoma, head and neck, liver or kidney cancer.

The chain links TRBV7-3 to TRBJ1-1; tentatively, D is TRBD1 (5 bases). CDR1 and CDR2 (germline): SGHTA, FQGTGA. V gave up 2 bases and J gave up 1 base, with 8 bases separating them. The CDR3 totals 14 residues. The CDR3 is CASSLLGANTEAFF. As DNA, the CDR3 is TGTGCCAGCAGCTTACTAGGGGCGAACACTGAAGCTTTCTTT.

The chain links TRBV27 to TRBJ2-5, with D maybe TRBD2 (6 bases). V was clipped by 2 bases and J by 5 bases, with 12 bases between them. Germline CDR1 is MNHEY and CDR2 is SMNVEV (reference sequence). This CDR3 region has 14 residues. This chain's CDR3 is CASSLGHAGETQYF. For the CDR3, the DNA is TGTGCCAGCAGTTTAGGCCACGCGGGGGAGACCCAGTACTTC.

This clone has just one count. This sequence joins TRBV10-2 and TRBJ2-5; perhaps D is TRBD1 or TRBD2 (6 bases each). Germline lookup yields CDR1 WSHSY and CDR2 SAAADI. The CDR3 totals 13 residues. With 6 bases removed from V and 0 bases from J, the gap between germline ends came to 8 bases. The CDR3 spells CASSGGYQETQYF. The CDR3 DNA reads as TGCGCCAGCAGCGGGGGCTACCAAGAGACCCAGTACTTC.

This chain joins TRBV6-6 and TRBJ1-1; 7 bases align to TRBD1. With V trimmed by 2 bases and J by 2 bases, 5 bases remained unmatched. CDR3 length: 15 residues. From germline, CDR1 is MNHNY and CDR2 SVGAGI (reference sequence). The CDR3 DNA reads as TGTGCCAGCAGTTACAAACAGGGGATCAACACTGAAGCTTTCTTT. It yields the protein CASSYKQGINTEAFF.

The chain carries TRBV19 and TRBJ1-5; tentative D call: TRBD1 (5 bases). This CDR3 contains 16 residues. The germline gives CDR1 LNHDA, CDR2 SQIVND (reference sequence). The V gene lost 6 bases and the J gene lost 3 bases, with 18 bases spanning the gap. CDR3 DNA sequence: TGTGCCAGTAGACTCCTCAGGGATTTGGACAATCAGCCCCAGCATTTT. It codes for CASRLLRDLDNQPQHF.

The V and J genes are TRBV10-3 and TRBJ2-7; D may be TRBD1 or TRBD2 (5 bases each). Germline values: CDR1 ENHRY, CDR2 SYGVKD. The CDR3 consists of 15 residues. V lost 5 bases, J lost 0 bases, and 14 bases lay in between. The CDR3 coding sequence is TGTGCCATCAGTTCGAGGGACGCGAGCTCCTACGAGCAGTACTTC. Amino acids: CAISSRDASSYEQYF.

V gene TRBV7-2 combines with J gene TRBJ2-5; D gene ambiguous. This CDR3 region has 12 residues. Germline values: CDR1 SGHTA, CDR2 FQGNSA. V was clipped by 2 bases and J by 4 bases, with 5 bases between them. The CDR3 here is CASSLLSETQYF. CDR3 bases: TGTGCCAGCAGCTTACTGTCAGAGACCCAGTACTTC.

With regard to this clone: Other DNA sequences within the sample encode an identical CDR3. The chain couples TRBV29-1 to TRBJ2-4; D is possibly TRBD1 (6 bases). CDR3 length: 16 amino acids. CDR1 and CDR2 (germline): SQVTM, ANQGSEA. V was cut by 3 bases and J by 0 bases, with 15 bases left in between. For the CDR3, the DNA is TGCAGCGTTGAGGGCAGGGGCCCCGTAGCCAAAAACATTCAGTACTTC. It yields the protein CSVEGRGPVAKNIQYF.

J is TRBJ2-5 and V is TRBV7-2; D not resolved. The CDR3 sequence is 14 residues long. The V gene's germline CDR1 is SGHTA and CDR2 FQGNSA. With 1 base removed from V and 4 bases from J, the gap between germline ends came to 10 bases. The CDR3 reads CASSLGPRRETQYF. In DNA form, the CDR3 reads TGTGCCAGCAGCTTAGGCCCCAGGCGAGAGACCCAGTACTTC.

The chain carries TRBV9 and TRBJ2-7, with TRBD2 matching 10 bases. The CDR3 length is 16 residues. After removal of 0 bases from V and 2 bases from J, the junction contained 5 bases not matched to a gene. Looked up from germline, CDR1 is SGDLS and CDR2 is YYNGEE. The CDR3 nucleotides read TGTGCCAGCAGCGTAGGCCCTAGCGGGGGTACCTACGAGCAGTACTTC. This translates into CASSVGPSGGTYEQYF. The full variable domain, completed using reference TRBV9 and TRBJ2-7, is DSGVTQTPKHLITATGQRVTLRCSPRSGDLSVYWYQQSLDQGLQFLIQYYNGEERAKGNILERFSAQQFPDLHSELNLSSLELGDSALYFCASSVGPSGGTYEQYFGPGTRLTVT.

The V call is TRBV28, the J call TRBJ2-2; 8 nucleotides align to TRBD2. This CDR3 has 13 residues. J gave up 7 bases and V 6 bases, and 4 bases lay outside the gene matches. The germline V gene encodes CDR1 MDHEN and CDR2 SYDVKM. CDR3 region: CASSQLADGELFF. In DNA, the CDR3 is TGTGCCAGCAGCCAACTAGCGGACGGGGAGCTGTTTTTT.

The V call is TRBV6-1, the J call TRBJ1-5; D perhaps matches TRBD1 (6 bases). Germline lookup yields CDR1 MNHNS and CDR2 SASEGT. This CDR3 is built from 13 residues. The V gene lost 6 bases and the J gene lost 1 base, with 7 bases spanning the gap. Written as DNA, the CDR3 is TGTGCCAGCAGAGGACAGAGCAATCAGCCCCAGCATTTT. Translating gives CASRGQSNQPQHF.

The chain has TRBV2 and TRBJ2-1; D not certain. This CDR3 has 14 residues. Trimming removed 6 bases at V and 2 bases at J, with 11 bases between. CDR1 and CDR2 (germline): SNHLY, FYNNEI. CDR3 coding DNA: TGTGCCAGCAGAACGGATCCCACCTACAATGAGCAGTTCTTC. This sequence encodes CASRTDPTYNEQFF. Complete variable domain (other parts from reference TRBV2 and TRBJ2-1): EPEVTQTPSHQVTQMGQEVILRCVPISNHLYFYWYRQILGQKVEFLVSFYNNEISEKSEIFDDQFSVERPDGSNFTLKIRSTKLEDSAMYFCASRTDPTYNEQFFGPGTRLTVL.

This chain connects TRBV21-1 to TRBJ2-1; the table's D call TRBD1 went unverified against the DNA. TRBV21-1 is tagged as a pseudogene. This CDR3 comprises 15 residues. The CDR3 loop reads CASTTAGTEGNEQFF. The CDR3, as DNA: TGTGCCAGCACAACTGCCGGGACAGAGGGGAATGAGCAGTTCTTC.

The chain employs TRBV5-4 and TRBJ1-5; D possibly corresponds to TRBD1 (5 bases). V was cut by 9 bases and J by 2 bases, with 24 bases left in between. Germline CDR1 SGHNT, CDR2 YYREEE (reference sequence). The CDR3 length is 17 residues. The CDR3 DNA reads TGTGCCACCGCCGCTCCCAGGGAGATATTCGGCAATCAGCCCCAGCATTTT. Amino acid sequence: CATAAPREIFGNQPQHF. Variable domain in full (rest from reference TRBV5-4 and TRBJ1-5): ETGVTQSPTHLIKTRGQQVTLRCSSQSGHNTVSWYQQALGQGPQFIFQYYREEENGRGNFPPRFSGLQFPNYSSELNVNALELDDSALYLCATAAPREIFGNQPQHFGDGTRLSIL.

The J gene is TRBJ2-7, the V gene TRBV27; TRBD1 might be the D (6 bases). The CDR3 totals 14 residues. V lost 6 bases and J lost 7, with 19 bases in between. CDR1 and CDR2 (germline): MNHEY, SMNVEV (reference sequence). CDR3 sequence (DNA): TGTGCCAGCAGGTCACAGGGTCCTAGGGGGGAGCAGTACTTC. Translation gives CASRSQGPRGEQYF.

Here the CDR3 DNA reads TGTGCCAGCAGCCAAGATAGGACAGGGACAGATACGCAGTATTTT. Translating gives CASSQDRTGTDTQYF. This sequence joins TRBV4-2 and TRBJ2-3; 8 positions match TRBD1. J lost 3 bases, V lost 0 bases, and 2 bases had no gene match. There are 15 residues in the CDR3. Germline V gene sequence: CDR1 LGHNA, CDR2 YNFKEQ.

The V and J genes are TRBV19 and TRBJ2-5; D is perhaps TRBD1 (5 bases). This CDR3 has 13 amino acids. The germline V gene encodes CDR1 LNHDA and CDR2 SQIVND (reference sequence). V lost 2 bases, J lost 5 bases, and 9 bases lay in between. This chain's CDR3 is CASSIQGAETQYF. CDR3 DNA sequence: TGTGCCAGTAGTATACAGGGTGCGGAGACCCAGTACTTC.